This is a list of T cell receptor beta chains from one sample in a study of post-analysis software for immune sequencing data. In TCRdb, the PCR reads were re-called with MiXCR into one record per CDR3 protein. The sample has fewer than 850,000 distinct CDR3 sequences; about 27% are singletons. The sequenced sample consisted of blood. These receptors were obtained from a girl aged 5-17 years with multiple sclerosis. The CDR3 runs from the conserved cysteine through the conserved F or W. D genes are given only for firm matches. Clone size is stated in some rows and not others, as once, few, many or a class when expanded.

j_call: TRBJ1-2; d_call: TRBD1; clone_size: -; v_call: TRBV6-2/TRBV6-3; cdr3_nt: TGTGCCAGCTCGACAGGGTCTGGCTACACCTTC; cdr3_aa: CASSTGSGYTF
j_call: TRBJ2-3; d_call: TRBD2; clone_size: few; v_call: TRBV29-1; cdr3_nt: TGCAGCGTAACTAGCGGGGGGAGTGGAGATACGCAGTATTTT; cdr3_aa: CSVTSGGSGDTQYF
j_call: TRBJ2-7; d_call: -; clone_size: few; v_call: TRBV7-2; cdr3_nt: TGTGCCAGCAGCTTTACAACCGGGACTGCAGGCGAGCAGTACTTC; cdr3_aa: CASSFTTGTAGEQYF
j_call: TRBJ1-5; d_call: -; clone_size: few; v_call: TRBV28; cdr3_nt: TGTGCCAGCAGTTCTCTCGGACGCGGAGGCAATCAGCCCCAGCATTTT; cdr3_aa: CASSSLGRGGNQPQHF
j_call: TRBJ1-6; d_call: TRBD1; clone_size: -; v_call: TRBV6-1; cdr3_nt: TGTGCCAGCAGTGAACGGACAGGCCCGCTCCACTTT; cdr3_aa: CASSERTGPLHF
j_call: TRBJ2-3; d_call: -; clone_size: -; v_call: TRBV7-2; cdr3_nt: TGTGCCAGCAGCTTAGCCGACGTAGATACGCAGTATTTT; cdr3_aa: CASSLADVDTQYF
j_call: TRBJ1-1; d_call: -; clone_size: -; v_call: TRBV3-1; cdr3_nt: TGTGCCAGCAGCCAAGAAATTAGAGGGACTGAAGCTTTCTTT; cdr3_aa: CASSQEIRGTEAFF
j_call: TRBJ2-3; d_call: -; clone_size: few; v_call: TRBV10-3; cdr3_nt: TGTGCCATCAGTTCACTAGGAACGCAGTATTTT; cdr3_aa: CAISSLGTQYF
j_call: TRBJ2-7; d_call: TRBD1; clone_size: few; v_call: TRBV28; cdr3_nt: TGTGCCAGCAGTTTAAAGTTACAGGGGAAGCTTCTTAGCGAGCAGTACTTC; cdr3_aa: CASSLKLQGKLLSEQYF
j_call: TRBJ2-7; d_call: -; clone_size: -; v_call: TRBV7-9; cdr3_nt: TGTGCCAGCAGCCCAAGCCAGGGGTTTGCCTACGAGCAGTACTTC; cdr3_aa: CASSPSQGFAYEQYF
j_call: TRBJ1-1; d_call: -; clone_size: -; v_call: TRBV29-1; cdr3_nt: TGCAGCGTTGAGGGCAGGGGAGACACTGAAGCTTTCTTT; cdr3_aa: CSVEGRGDTEAFF
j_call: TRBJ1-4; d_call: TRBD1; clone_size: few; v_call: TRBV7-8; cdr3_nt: TGTGCCAGCAGCACCCTGCGGGCAGGGGGAGAAAAACTGTTTTTT; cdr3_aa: CASSTLRAGGEKLFF
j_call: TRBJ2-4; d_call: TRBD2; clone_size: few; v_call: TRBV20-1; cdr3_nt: TGCAGTGCTACCAAAGCCGGGACTAGCGCGGCTGGAGACATTCAGTACTTC; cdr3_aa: CSATKAGTSAAGDIQYF
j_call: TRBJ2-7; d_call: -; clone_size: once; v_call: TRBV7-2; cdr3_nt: TGTGCCAGCAGCTTAGGTTCCCTCCGGGAGCAGTACTTC; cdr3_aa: CASSLGSLREQYF
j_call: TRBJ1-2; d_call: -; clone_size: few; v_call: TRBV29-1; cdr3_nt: TGCAGCGTTGGGATCACAGGGCTTGACTATGGCTACACCTTC; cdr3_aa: CSVGITGLDYGYTF